Listed below are T cell receptor beta chains from one sample, sequenced in a study of early T cells in non-severe SARS-CoV-2 infection. Each CDR3 protein is one row after TCRdb ran MiXCR on the 5' RACE reads. The sample includes 25,000 to 30,000 distinct CDR3 sequences, roughly 5.9% seen only once; the top ten take roughly 0.88%. The specimen was whole blood. The source of these receptors is an adult who was a healthcare worker with PCR-confirmed SARS-CoV-2 infection or an uninfected control (not recorded which). Both conserved end residues are part of each CDR3. Fields, in order: V gene, J gene, clone size, D gene, CDR3 length, CDR3 protein, CDR3 DNA. A D gene is named only where the DNA matches it firmly. Clone size appears in some rows only: once, few, many, or a class for an expanded clone.

v_gene: TRBV4-3
j_gene: TRBJ2-2
abundance: many
d_gene: NA
len: 12
CDR3aa: CASSQGTGELFF
CDR3nt: TGCGCCAGCAGCCAAGGAACCGGGGAGCTGTTTTTT

v_gene: TRBV5-6
j_gene: TRBJ2-2
abundance: NA
d_gene: NA
len: 12
CDR3aa: CAGSLNTGELFF
CDR3nt: TGTGCCGGCAGCTTGAACACCGGGGAGCTGTTTTTT

v_gene: TRBV11-2
j_gene: TRBJ2-1
abundance: many
d_gene: TRBD1
len: 14
CDR3aa: CASSPRTGNNEQFF
CDR3nt: TGTGCCAGCAGCCCCCGGACAGGGAACAATGAGCAGTTCTTC

v_gene: TRBV4-3
j_gene: TRBJ2-1
abundance: NA
d_gene: NA
len: 13
CDR3aa: CASSQTSNNEQFF
CDR3nt: TGCGCCAGCAGCCAGACTAGTAACAATGAGCAGTTCTTC

v_gene: TRBV12-3/TRBV12-4
j_gene: TRBJ2-1
abundance: many
d_gene: NA
len: 13
CDR3aa: CASSLGRYNEQFF
CDR3nt: TGTGCCAGCAGTTTAGGTAGATACAATGAGCAGTTCTTC

v_gene: TRBV11-2
j_gene: TRBJ2-5
abundance: NA
d_gene: NA
len: 16
CDR3aa: CASSLEYSGYQETQYF
CDR3nt: TGTGCCAGCAGCTTAGAGTACTCGGGGTACCAAGAGACCCAGTACTTC

v_gene: TRBV6-1
j_gene: TRBJ2-1
abundance: few
d_gene: NA
len: 15
CDR3aa: CASSPFRDSHNEQFF
CDR3nt: TGTGCCAGCAGTCCGTTCCGGGACTCCCACAATGAGCAGTTCTTC

v_gene: TRBV20-1
j_gene: TRBJ2-1
abundance: NA
d_gene: TRBD2
len: 15
CDR3aa: CSVRKLASSYNEQFF
CDR3nt: TGCAGTGTCCGGAAACTAGCGAGCTCCTACAATGAGCAGTTCTTC

v_gene: TRBV11-2
j_gene: TRBJ2-5
abundance: NA
d_gene: NA
len: 14
CDR3aa: CASSLVGLQETQYF
CDR3nt: TGTGCCAGCAGCTTAGTGGGGTTACAAGAGACCCAGTACTTC

v_gene: TRBV19
j_gene: TRBJ1-2
abundance: NA
d_gene: NA
len: 13
CDR3aa: CASRRGVNYGYTF
CDR3nt: TGTGCCTCTCGGAGGGGAGTCAACTATGGCTACACCTTC

v_gene: TRBV6-6
j_gene: TRBJ1-3
abundance: many
d_gene: TRBD1
len: 15
CDR3aa: CASSTPDRGRNTIYF
CDR3nt: TGTGCCAGCAGTACCCCGGACAGGGGGCGCAACACCATATATTTT

v_gene: TRBV7-2
j_gene: TRBJ1-2
abundance: NA
d_gene: TRBD1
len: 14
CDR3aa: CTSSLLQGEEGYTF
CDR3nt: TGTACCAGCAGCCTCCTACAGGGGGAGGAGGGCTACACCTTC

v_gene: TRBV20-1
j_gene: TRBJ2-5
abundance: many
d_gene: TRBD2
len: 15
CDR3aa: CSARDRLAGQETQYF
CDR3nt: TGCAGTGCTAGAGATCGACTAGCGGGGCAAGAGACCCAGTACTTC

v_gene: TRBV6-4
j_gene: TRBJ2-4
abundance: many
d_gene: NA
len: 12
CDR3aa: CASSDSLGIQYF
CDR3nt: TGTGCCAGCAGTGACTCATTAGGCATTCAGTACTTC

v_gene: TRBV29-1
j_gene: TRBJ2-7
abundance: many
d_gene: NA
len: 13
CDR3aa: CSVGRDNSYEQYF
CDR3nt: TGCAGCGTGGGTCGGGACAACTCCTACGAGCAGTACTTC

v_gene: TRBV7-8
j_gene: TRBJ2-2
abundance: few
d_gene: NA
len: 16
CDR3aa: CASSSFHATNTGELFF
CDR3nt: TGTGCCAGCAGCTCCTTCCATGCTACGAACACCGGGGAGCTGTTTTTT

v_gene: TRBV6-6
j_gene: TRBJ2-1
abundance: many
d_gene: NA
len: 10
CDR3aa: CASRHNEQFF
CDR3nt: TGTGCCAGCAGGCACAATGAGCAGTTCTTC